These 30 T cell receptor beta chains originate from one sample sequenced in a study of vaccination and CD4 T cells after COVID-19. With the Oncomine TCR Beta short-read assay, DNA from cultured CD4+ T cells was sequenced. In TCRdb, the PCR reads were re-called with MiXCR into one record per CDR3 protein. The data hold 7,000 to 10,000 distinct CDR3 sequences, with 31% observed a single time. Their recognized antigens are unknown. Sample treatment: approximately 10-day PBMC culture with coronavirus spike peptide pools or control peptides (ViraFEST assay). Researchers collected the unexposed donor's CD4+ T cells before the COVID-19 pandemic (2011-2018). What was sequenced was CD4+ T cells from blood, cultured in vitro. These receptors all come from a human donor in good health.

This chain joins TRBV7-3 and TRBJ2-1; 8 bases agree with TRBD2. V dropped 5 bases and J dropped 4; count of bases not matched to a gene: 7. In germline, CDR1 is SGHTA, CDR2 FQGTGA. This CDR3 region has 15 residues. The CDR3 loop is CASSPRGGVYNEQFF. The CDR3 region has the DNA TGTGCCAGCAGCCCCCGGGGGGGGGTTTACAATGAGCAGTTCTTC.

The genes are TRBV2 and TRBJ2-7; D remains ambiguous. CDR3 size: 16 residues. The V end was cut by 1 base, the J end by 3 bases, with 16 bases between. The germline CDR1 and CDR2 sequences are SNHLY and FYNNEI. The DNA for the CDR3 is TGTGCCAGCAGTGAAGTGGTTTCCACTGACTTCTACGAGCAGTACTTC. Amino acid sequence: CASSEVVSTDFYEQYF.

The chain employs TRBV5-1 and TRBJ1-1, with no clear D. The CDR3 runs to 14 residues. The germline V gene has CDR1 SGHRS and CDR2 YFSETQ. Trimming took 0 bases from V and 1 from J, leaving 7 bases between them. CDR3 in amino acids: CASSLEPENTEAFF. Written as DNA, the CDR3 is TGCGCCAGCAGCTTGGAACCGGAGAACACTGAAGCTTTCTTT.

This clonotype was observed a handful of times. This chain joins TRBV11-2 and TRBJ1-5, with D unresolved. V lost 4 bases, J lost 4 bases, and 8 bases lay in between. The CDR3 consists of 13 residues. The germline CDR1 and CDR2 sequences are SGHAT and FQNNGV. CDR3 nucleotide sequence: TGTGCCAGCAGCTCGGGTTGGAATCAGCCCCAGCATTTT. Translation gives CASSSGWNQPQHF.

The chain carries TRBV19 and TRBJ1-1; D is possibly TRBD1 (6 bases). The CDR3 runs 17 residues. Germline V gene lookup returns CDR1 LNHDA and CDR2 SQIVND (reference sequence). Between the trimmed V and J ends, which lost 4 bases and 7 bases, there was a span of 25 bases. The CDR3 DNA reads TGTGCCAGTAGTAGGTCCCCCGCAGGGGTGGGAGGTTATGAAGCTTTCTTT. As protein: CASSRSPAGVGGYEAFF.

This clonotype was observed a few times. The junction does not match germline at one end; this may be a read error. The rearrangement links TRBV27 to TRBJ1-1, with D maybe TRBD1 (5 bases). The CDR3 length is 16 residues. Germline V gives CDR1 MNHEY, CDR2 SMNVEV (reference sequence). The CDR3, as DNA: TGTGCCAGCAGCCTTACCCCGGGACCGTTGAATACTGAAGCTTTCTTT. The encoded protein is CASSLTPGPLNTEAFF.

This chain links TRBV6-1 with TRBJ2-3; 9 bases are shared with TRBD1. V was clipped by 11 bases and J by 3 bases; unmatched bases: 6. Germline CDR1 and CDR2: MNHNS and SASEGT. The CDR3 has 13 residues. In DNA, the CDR3 is TGTGCCGCCTGGGACAGGGAGACAGATACGCAGTATTTT. Translating it yields CAAWDRETDTQYF.

This clonotype was counted only a few times. V gene TRBV7-8 combines with J gene TRBJ1-1, with unresolved D. Germline loops: CDR1 SGHVS, CDR2 FQNEAQ. The CDR3 extends over 12 amino acids. Trimming removed 1 base from V and 2 bases from J, with 2 bases in between. The CDR3 loop reads CASSLVNTEAFF. As DNA, the CDR3 is TGTGCCAGCAGCTTAGTAAACACTGAAGCTTTCTTT. Supplemented by reference TRBV7-8 and TRBJ1-1, the full variable domain reads GAGVSQSPRYKVAKRGQDVALRCDPISGHVSLFWYQQALGQGPEFLTYFQNEAQLDKSGLPSDRFFAERPEGSVSTLKIQRTQQEDSAVYLCASSLVNTEAFFGQGTRLTVV.

This clonotype was observed a few times. The V gene is TRBV7-8, the J gene TRBJ2-5, with 12 bases lining up with TRBD2. The CDR3 extends over 17 amino acids. Germline-derived CDR1 and CDR2 are SGHVS and FQNEAQ. V shed 5 bases and J 2 bases; nucleotides not matched to a gene: 9. CDR3 protein: CASSGRGGLAGQETQYF. CDR3 coding DNA: TGTGCCAGCAGCGGTCGAGGTGGACTAGCGGGACAAGAGACCCAGTACTTC. Looking up the rest from reference TRBV7-8 and TRBJ2-5 gives the full variable domain: GAGVSQSPRYKVAKRGQDVALRCDPISGHVSLFWYQQALGQGPEFLTYFQNEAQLDKSGLPSDRFFAERPEGSVSTLKIQRTQQEDSAVYLCASSGRGGLAGQETQYFGPGTRLLVL.

CDR3 DNA sequence: TGCAGCGTTGAAGGGAAGAGTTTAGTTGAAGCTTTCTTT. Translating gives CSVEGKSLVEAFF. The J gene is TRBJ1-1, the V gene TRBV29-1; D is unclear. V gave up 1 base and J gave up 7 bases, with 13 bases separating them. Germline lookup yields CDR1 SQVTM and CDR2 ANQGSEA. The CDR3 has 13 residues.

The V gene is TRBV10-1, the J gene TRBJ1-1, with a tentative D call TRBD1 (5 bases). Germline CDR1 is WNHNN and CDR2 is SYGVQD (reference sequence). The CDR3 is made up of 16 amino acids. Trimming left V 2 bases short and J 3 bases short, with 16 bases between. In DNA, the CDR3 is TGCGCCAGCAGTGAGCAGGGTTTGGGTGCGGACACTGAAGCTTTCTTT. Residues: CASSEQGLGADTEAFF.

The chain recombines TRBV19 with TRBJ1-2, with D uncertain. Trimming stripped 8 bases from V and 1 base from J, with 11 bases between. Per germline, CDR1 LNHDA and CDR2 SQIVND (reference sequence). The CDR3 is 13 residues long. The CDR3 is CASCFGDNYGYTF. Written as DNA, the CDR3 is TGTGCCAGTTGTTTCGGGGATAACTATGGCTACACCTTC.

This clonotype has just a few counts. The junction departs from germline at one end; a sequencing error may be responsible. J is TRBJ2-1 and V is TRBV19; D perhaps matches TRBD1 (6 bases). The CDR3 totals 10 residues. Germline V gives CDR1 LNHDA, CDR2 SQIVND (reference sequence). As DNA, the CDR3 is TGCTCAACAGGGTACAATGAGCAGTTCTTC. Protein: CSTGYNEQFF.

The chain is built from TRBV5-4 and TRBJ2-2; TRBD1 might be the D (6 bases). V gave up 6 bases and J gave up 0 bases, with 12 bases separating them. The CDR3 length is 15 residues. The germline gives CDR1 SGHNT, CDR2 YYREEE (reference sequence). The CDR3 DNA is TGTGCCAGCAAGCCGGGACATACGAACACCGGGGAGCTGTTTTTT. Amino acid sequence: CASKPGHTNTGELFF.

This clonotype showed up just a few times. V usage is TRBV27 and J usage is TRBJ2-3; no firm D call. Germline V lookup: CDR1 MNHEY, CDR2 SMNVEV (reference sequence). The CDR3 sequence is 14 residues long. Trimming shortened V by 2 bases and J by 4 bases, and 10 bases separated the two germline ends. The CDR3, as DNA: TGTGCCAGCAGTTTAGGGCCGACCCCAGATACGCAGTATTTT. Encoded protein: CASSLGPTPDTQYF.

This clonotype was recorded a few times. V is TRBV2 and J is TRBJ1-5; 8 bases align to TRBD1. The CDR3 has 14 amino acids. J lost 4 bases, V lost 4 bases, and 3 bases had no gene match. Germline V gene data show CDR1 as SNHLY and CDR2 as FYNNEI. CDR3 nucleotides: TGTGCCAGCAGTGGGGACAGGTCGAATCAGCCCCAGCATTTT. Its protein product is CASSGDRSNQPQHF.

The chain couples TRBV19 to TRBJ1-1; TRBD1 is a possible D gene (6 bases). The CDR3 covers 16 residues. The V end lost 1 base, the J end lost 0 bases, and 12 bases lay between the germline ends. Germline V gene data show CDR1 as LNHDA and CDR2 as SQIVND (reference sequence). The CDR3 region has the DNA TGTGCCAGTAGTATAGTGCGGGGGCAGATGAACACTGAAGCTTTCTTT. It yields the protein CASSIVRGQMNTEAFF.

There are a few counts of this clonotype. The rearrangement joins TRBV25-1 to TRBJ1-1, with a weak D call TRBD1 (5 bases). CDR3 length: 12 amino acids. Trimming removed 8 bases at V and 5 bases at J, with 12 bases between. Germline loops: CDR1 MGHDK, CDR2 SYGVNS. The CDR3 nucleotides read TGTGCCAGCGAAGGGTGGGGGACTGAAGCTTTCTTT. Translation: CASEGWGTEAFF.

The chain combines TRBV20-1 with TRBJ2-3, with a weak D call TRBD2 (7 bases). The CDR3 is made up of 14 amino acids. Trimming shortened V by 5 bases and J by 2 bases, and 14 bases separated the two germline ends. Per the germline V gene, CDR1 is DFQATT and CDR2 is SNEGSKA (reference sequence). CDR3: CSAQRGAVTDTQYF. CDR3 nucleotides: TGCAGTGCTCAACGGGGGGCCGTCACAGATACGCAGTATTTT.

By its share, this clonotype is medium-sized. The genes are TRBV10-2 and TRBJ1-5; D gene unclear. This CDR3 region has 15 residues. Deletions cut 4 bases from V and 2 bases from J, with 12 bases between. The germline V gene encodes CDR1 WSHSY and CDR2 SAAADI. CDR3 amino acids: CASSGGEIGNQPQHF. As DNA, the CDR3 is TGCGCCAGCAGTGGTGGGGAAATCGGCAATCAGCCCCAGCATTTT.

J is TRBJ2-7 and V is TRBV7-6; TRBD1 matches at 8 bases. The junction had 6 bases not matched to a gene; V was cut back by 3 bases and J by 2 bases. Germline CDR1 SGHVS, CDR2 FNYEAQ. The CDR3 totals 15 residues. In DNA, the CDR3 is TGTGCCAGCAGCTTTGACAGGGGTTATCCCTACGAGCAGTACTTC. Translation: CASSFDRGYPYEQYF.

V is TRBV19 and J is TRBJ1-4; no clear D gene. This CDR3 spans 14 amino acids. Germline V lookup: CDR1 LNHDA, CDR2 SQIVND (reference sequence). The V end was cut by 3 bases, the J end by 5 bases, with 10 bases between. CDR3 amino acids: CASSILPENEKLFF. CDR3 DNA: TGTGCCAGTAGTATCCTTCCGGAGAATGAAAAACTGTTTTTT.

The chain joins TRBV27 to TRBJ1-1; 7 bases map to TRBD1. The ends lost 7 bases at V and 5 bases at J; junction bases unmatched: 10. In germline, CDR1 is MNHEY, CDR2 SMNVEV (reference sequence). CDR3 length: 14 residues. CDR3 sequence reads: CASTPTGYITEAFF. Here the CDR3 DNA reads TGTGCCAGCACCCCGACAGGGTACATTACTGAAGCTTTCTTT.

The chain carries TRBV20-1 and TRBJ1-5, with a tentative D call TRBD1 (6 bases). Germline values: CDR1 DFQATT, CDR2 SNEGSKA (reference sequence). CDR3 length: 15 amino acids. V was clipped by 5 bases and J by 1 base, with 15 bases between them. CDR3 sequence reads: CSAGRQVESNQPQHF. As DNA, the CDR3 is TGCAGTGCTGGGAGACAGGTAGAGAGCAATCAGCCCCAGCATTTT.

The genes are TRBV7-8 and TRBJ2-1; 8 bases are a match to TRBD1. The V gene's germline CDR1 is SGHVS and CDR2 FQNEAQ. J was trimmed by 13 bases and V by 6 bases; bases with no gene match: 5. The CDR3 is 11 amino acids. The CDR3 DNA is TGTGCCAGCAGGGGACCAGGGGGCCAGTTCTTC. Protein sequence: CASRGPGGQFF.

This clonotype was found once. V usage is TRBV6-4 and J usage is TRBJ2-3; 10 bases line up with TRBD2. Germline trimming cut 10 bases from V and 4 bases from J; bases unmatched to any gene: 11. This CDR3 region has 15 residues. Germline values: CDR1 MRHNA, CDR2 SNTAGT. This CDR3 is CATAGVAGGADTQYF. Written as DNA, the CDR3 is TGTGCCACCGCCGGGGTAGCGGGGGGCGCAGATACGCAGTATTTT.

This chain joins TRBV11-1 and TRBJ1-1, with 11 bases aligning to TRBD1. CDR1 SGHAT and CDR2 FQDESV come from the germline V gene (reference sequence). This CDR3 is built from 16 residues. V lost 6 bases, J lost 2 bases, and 8 bases stayed unmatched. As DNA, the CDR3 is TGTGCCAGCAGACTTGGGACAGGGGGGGTAAACACTGAAGCTTTCTTT. Encoded protein: CASRLGTGGVNTEAFF.

The chain combines TRBV12-3 or TRBV12-4 with TRBJ1-1, with D perhaps matching TRBD1 (5 bases). V lost 3 bases and J 1 base, leaving 6 bases between the germline ends. The CDR3 spans 13 residues. The CDR3 coding sequence is TGTGCCAGCAGTTTGGGACCGAACACTGAAGCTTTCTTT. It specifies CASSLGPNTEAFF.

The sample holds one count of this clonotype. J is TRBJ2-2 and V is TRBV7-3; 10 bases align to TRBD1. V was pared by 2 bases and J by 5 bases, with 5 bases of the junction left unmatched. The CDR3 extends over 16 amino acids. Germline V gives CDR1 SGHTA, CDR2 FQGTGA. This CDR3 reads CASSLRTGGRTGELFF. CDR3 DNA sequence: TGTGCCAGCAGCTTACGGACAGGGGGAAGGACCGGGGAGCTGTTTTTT. Supplemented by reference TRBV7-3 and TRBJ2-2, the full variable domain reads GAGVSQTPSNKVTEKGKYVELRCDPISGHTALYWYRQSLGQGPEFLIYFQGTGAADDSGLPNDRFFAVRPEGSVSTLKIQRTERGDSAVYLCASSLRTGGRTGELFFGEGSRLTVL.

This clonotype was recorded a few times. The chain links TRBV7-2 to TRBJ2-3; 9 positions agree with TRBD2. V lost 1 base, J lost 11 bases, and 4 bases stayed unmatched. Looked up from germline, CDR1 is SGHTA and CDR2 is FQGNSA. CDR3 length: 13 amino acids. This CDR3 reads CASSLGGGAQQYF. The CDR3 bases are TGTGCCAGCAGCTTAGGCGGGGGGGCCCAGCAGTATTTT.